This T cell receptor beta chain was recorded in a study of shared clonotypes between healthy human individuals. About the research overall: Every donor yielded three CD4 naive, three CD4 memory, two CD8 naive and one CD8 memory plate.

Concerning this clone itself: Antigen unknown.

Study-level results: Relative to their counterparts shared across all four donors, non-shared clonotypes exhibited diminished generation probabilities. Represented diversity (both genetic and exposure-history) was limited by the small number of donors.

This CDR3 is built from 14 residues. With 7 bases removed from V and 4 bases from J, the gap between germline ends came to 13 bases. Germline values: CDR1 SNHLY, CDR2 FYNNEI. As handled by the study authors: Filtering differed since immunoSEQ provided only junctions, with no quality scores. Measured with immunoSEQ multiplex PCR; TCRdb has only the in-frame clones, and not every one. Clone size and the V and J calls come from that table; the DNA yielded D and trimming. Of about 870,000 clones detected, 80% to 95% appear once; the ten largest clones hold approximately 25%. The naive CD8 fraction comprised CD45RO-negative cells positively selected for CCR7 and excluded terminally differentiated effector memory CD45RA+ cells.

The source is a man aged 25-40 years in good health. V usage is TRBV2 and J usage is TRBJ2-2; TRBD2 is a possible D gene (7 bases). The sequenced sample was naive CD8+ T cells sorted from blood. The CDR3 DNA is TGTGCCAGCACGGGGGGCGTTCTCACCGGGGAGCTGTTTTTT. As protein: CASTGGVLTGELFF.